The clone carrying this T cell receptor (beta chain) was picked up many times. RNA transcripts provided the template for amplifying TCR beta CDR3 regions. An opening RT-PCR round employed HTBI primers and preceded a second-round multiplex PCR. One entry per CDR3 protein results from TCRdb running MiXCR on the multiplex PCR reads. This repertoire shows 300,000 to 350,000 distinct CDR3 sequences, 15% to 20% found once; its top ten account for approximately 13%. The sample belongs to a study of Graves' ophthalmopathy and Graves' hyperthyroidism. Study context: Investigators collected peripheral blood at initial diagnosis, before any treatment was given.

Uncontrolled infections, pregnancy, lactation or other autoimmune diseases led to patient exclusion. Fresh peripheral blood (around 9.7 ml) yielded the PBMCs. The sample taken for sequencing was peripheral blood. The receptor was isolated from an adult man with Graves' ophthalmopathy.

The CDR3 region is CATRTGTANTEAFF. The CDR3 region has the DNA TGTGCCACCAGAACCGGGACAGCGAACACTGAAGCTTTCTTT. The genes are TRBV24-1 and TRBJ1-1; TRBD1 matches at 7 bases. J was trimmed by 1 base and V by 7 bases; bases with no gene match: 5. The CDR3 has 14 amino acids. Germline V gene sequence: CDR1 KGHDR, CDR2 SFDVKD.